The 26 T cell receptor beta chains reported below all come from one sample, sequenced in a study of shared clonotypes between healthy human individuals. TCRdb's copy holds only in-frame clones and misses some; the assay was immunoSEQ multiplex PCR. This table has around 2.5 million clones, over 85% appearing once. Sequenced material: naive CD4+ T cells from PBMCs. The subset was: CD45RA+ positively selected. These TCRs come from a man younger than 35 in good health. Some clones in this sample may be carry-over from other donors' samples.

The CDR3 spells CASSKAAGAYEQYF. CDR3 bases: TGTGCCAGCAGCAAAGCGGCAGGAGCCTACGAGCAGTACTTC. This chain uses TRBV21-1 with TRBJ2-7. TRBV21-1 is a documented pseudogene. The CDR3 has 14 residues.

This chain uses TRBV5-1 with TRBJ2-7, with D uncertain. The CDR3 totals 14 residues. V shed 0 bases and J shed 2 bases, with 9 bases lying between them. The germline V gene has CDR1 SGHRS and CDR2 YFSETQ. CDR3 DNA sequence: TGCGCCAGCAGCTTGGCCGAAGGGACCTACGAGCAGTACTTC. Its translation: CASSLAEGTYEQYF.

This clone is a singleton in its sample. The V gene is TRBV19, the J gene TRBJ2-7, with D possibly matching TRBD2 (6 bases). Germline assignment: CDR1 LNHDA and CDR2 SQIVND (reference sequence). CDR3 size: 14 residues. The V and J ends lost 5 bases and 2 bases respectively, with 13 bases between them. The CDR3 spells CASSRGGGAYEQYF. The CDR3 DNA reads as TGTGCCAGTAGTCGCGGAGGAGGGGCCTACGAGCAGTACTTC.

The CDR3 DNA is TGTGCCAGCAGCTTAGCCCTACTGGCTTCCACTGAAGCTTTCTTT. Translating gives CASSLALLASTEAFF. This chain joins TRBV7-2 and TRBJ1-1; the D is unclear. Germline loops: CDR1 SGHTA, CDR2 FQGNSA. Trimming cost V 0 bases and J 4 bases, with 12 bases left between them. CDR3 length equals 15 residues.

Worth noting for this clone: The sample contains more than one DNA sequence encoding this CDR3. V gene TRBV19 combines with J gene TRBJ1-5, with D possibly TRBD1 on 5 matching bases. This CDR3 contains 15 residues. Looked up from germline, CDR1 is LNHDA and CDR2 is SQIVND (reference sequence). Deletions cut 1 base from V and 2 bases from J, with 9 bases between. The CDR3 here is CASSIGGTGNQPQHF. The CDR3 DNA reads TGTGCCAGTAGTATAGGGGGGACGGGCAATCAGCCCCAGCATTTT.

J is TRBJ2-7 and V is TRBV7-2; D is perhaps TRBD2 (6 bases). V lost 9 bases and J 3 bases, leaving 18 bases between the germline ends. In germline, CDR1 is SGHTA, CDR2 FQGNSA. The CDR3 is made up of 14 amino acids. The CDR3 region has the DNA TGTGCCAGTACCCTCGGGGGAACAAACTACGAGCAGTACTTC. This encodes CASTLGGTNYEQYF.

Only one count was recorded for this clone. CDR3 coding DNA: TGCGCCAGCAGCCGATCCGGGACCAACTACGAGCAGTACTTC. Amino acids: CASSRSGTNYEQYF. The chain joins TRBV5-1 to TRBJ2-7; D tentatively fits TRBD1 or TRBD2 (5 bases each). The germline V gene encodes CDR1 SGHRS and CDR2 YFSETQ. V was trimmed by 4 bases and J by 3 bases, leaving 14 bases between them. The CDR3 has 14 amino acids.

This chain uses TRBV5-1 with TRBJ2-7; possibly TRBD1 for D (5 bases). The CDR3 is 12 residues long. V gave up 0 bases and J gave up 11 bases, with 12 bases separating them. Looked up from germline, CDR1 is SGHRS and CDR2 is YFSETQ. The CDR3 DNA is TGCGCCAGCAGCTTGGACCAGGGTCAGGAGTACTTC. This codes for CASSLDQGQEYF.

The sample holds a few counts of this clone. Different DNA sequences within this sample yield the same CDR3. V is TRBV7-3 and J is TRBJ1-1, with D hard to call. The CDR3 spans 13 residues. Germline assignment: CDR1 SGHTA and CDR2 FQGTGA. V lost 2 bases, J lost 3 bases, and 7 bases lay in between. CDR3 DNA sequence: TGTGCCAGCAGCTTAGTCAGAGACACTGAAGCTTTCTTT. Its protein product is CASSLVRDTEAFF.

This clone showed up just a few times. This chain uses TRBV28 with TRBJ1-5, with a tentative D call TRBD1 (6 bases). The V and J ends lost 6 bases and 8 bases respectively, with 14 bases between them. Germline assignment: CDR1 MDHEN and CDR2 SYDVKM. The CDR3 covers 13 residues. The CDR3: CASSRYRDKPQHF. In nucleotides, the CDR3 is TGTGCCAGCAGCAGATACCGGGACAAGCCCCAGCATTTT.

The J gene is TRBJ1-5, the V gene TRBV18; the D gene is possibly TRBD1 (5 bases). The CDR3 spans 17 residues. The ends were cut back, 6 bases at V and 1 base at J, with 19 bases in the middle. The germline V gene has CDR1 KGHSH and CDR2 LQKENI. CDR3: CASSGGLRLGSNQPQHF. As DNA, the CDR3 is TGTGCCAGCTCCGGGGGTCTCCGGTTAGGCAGCAATCAGCCCCAGCATTTT. Filled out from reference TRBV18 and TRBJ1-5, the complete variable domain reads NAGVMQNPRHLVRRRGQEARLRCSPMKGHSHVYWYRQLPEEGLKFMVYLQKENIIDESGMPKERFSAEFPKEGPSILRIQQVVRGDSAAYFCASSGGLRLGSNQPQHFGDGTRLSIL.

The chain has TRBV30 and TRBJ2-1; 9 bases are a match to TRBD2. The CDR3 contains 15 residues. Germline trimming cut 2 bases from V and 4 bases from J; bases unmatched to any gene: 6. The V gene's germline CDR1 is GTSNPN and CDR2 SVGIG (reference sequence). The CDR3 reads CAWSRGSGSYNEQFF. CDR3 nucleotide sequence: TGTGCCTGGAGTAGGGGTAGCGGGAGTTACAATGAGCAGTTCTTC.

This chain links TRBV9 with TRBJ2-3, with D tentatively TRBD2 (5 bases). This CDR3 spans 16 amino acids. From germline, CDR1 is SGDLS and CDR2 YYNGEE. The V end was cut by 0 bases, the J end by 0 bases, with 11 bases between. DNA of the CDR3: TGTGCCAGCAGCGTAGGCGTAGCGATTAGCACAGATACGCAGTATTTT. It codes for CASSVGVAISTDTQYF.

The rearrangement links TRBV7-9 to TRBJ2-1, with D tentatively TRBD2 (6 bases). V was clipped by 2 bases and J by 0 bases, with 17 bases between them. Germline loops: CDR1 SEHNR, CDR2 FQNEAQ (reference sequence). CDR3 size: 18 residues. The CDR3, as DNA: TGTGCCAGCAGCTTAACGGGAGCGCCACTAAGCTCCTACAATGAGCAGTTCTTC. Protein sequence: CASSLTGAPLSSYNEQFF.

The rearrangement joins TRBV5-4 to TRBJ2-7, with TRBD2 matching 11 bases. J gave up 3 bases and V 0 bases, and 17 bases lay outside the gene matches. This CDR3 has 20 amino acids. Germline V lookup: CDR1 SGHNT, CDR2 YYREEE (reference sequence). The CDR3, as DNA: TGTGCCAGCAGCTTGGTATTAGCGGGGGGACTAGCGGCGCCCCGCTACGAGCAGTACTTC. Residues: CASSLVLAGGLAAPRYEQYF. Together with reference TRBV5-4 and TRBJ2-7, the CDR3 gives the full variable domain: ETGVTQSPTHLIKTRGQQVTLRCSSQSGHNTVSWYQQALGQGPQFIFQYYREEENGRGNFPPRFSGLQFPNYSSELNVNALELDDSALYLCASSLVLAGGLAAPRYEQYFGPGTRLTVT.

The chain is built from TRBV29-1 and TRBJ2-7; D is perhaps TRBD1 (6 bases). The CDR3 extends over 12 amino acids. Germline values: CDR1 SQVTM, CDR2 ANQGSEA. V was clipped by 3 bases and J by 5 bases, with 11 bases between them. The CDR3: CSVDNSGDEQYF. CDR3 coding DNA: TGCAGCGTTGACAATTCAGGGGACGAGCAGTACTTC.

Points on this clone: It is unclear where the CDR3 begins or ends on the DNA, so no DNA is shown, and the CDR3 is as TCRdb lists it. The chain carries TRBV28 and TRBJ2-5; the table assigns TRBD2, which was not confirmed against the DNA. Per germline, CDR1 MDHEN and CDR2 SYDVKM. The length of the CDR3 is 12 amino acids, counting both ends. CDR3 sequence reads: CASSSSVVTQYF.

The CDR3 here is CATSRERVGVEKLFF. The CDR3 bases are TGTGCCACCAGCAGAGAGCGGGTTGGGGTTGAAAAACTGTTTTTT. The chain uses TRBV15 and TRBJ1-4; D not certain. The CDR3 extends over 15 amino acids. Germline V gene lookup returns CDR1 LNHNV and CDR2 YYDKDF (reference sequence). V lost 0 bases to trimming and J lost 7 bases, with 12 bases between them.

The chain has TRBV6-5 and TRBJ1-2, with D possibly matching TRBD1 (6 bases). Deletions cut 7 bases from V and 4 bases from J, with 16 bases between. The CDR3 runs 14 residues. Germline lookup yields CDR1 MNHEY and CDR2 SVGAGI. CDR3 amino acids: CASNPGGHVYGYTF. In nucleotides, the CDR3 is TGTGCCAGCAATCCTGGGGGACATGTCTATGGCTACACCTTC.

This clone was recorded only once. The V and J genes are TRBV19 and TRBJ1-2, with 8 bases lining up with TRBD1. V trimming: 3 bases; J trimming: 7 bases; junction bases outside the gene matches: 10. Looked up from germline, CDR1 is LNHDA and CDR2 is SQIVND (reference sequence). This CDR3 has 15 residues. The CDR3 spells CASSIWARGRIGYTF. In DNA form, the CDR3 reads TGTGCCAGTAGTATTTGGGCCAGGGGGCGGATTGGCTACACCTTC.

V gene TRBV6-5 combines with J gene TRBJ2-1, with D perhaps matching TRBD1 (5 bases). CDR3 length equals 13 residues. Trimming stripped 6 bases from V and 8 bases from J, with 14 bases between. CDR1 is MNHEY, CDR2 SVGAGI, per germline. The CDR3 DNA follows: TGTGCCAGCAGGATCGACAGTTGGGATGAGCAGTTCTTC. This gives the protein CASRIDSWDEQFF.

The DNA for the CDR3 is TGTGCCAGCAGCCCGGGACCAACCTACAATGAGCAGTTCTTC. Translating it yields CASSPGPTYNEQFF. The rearrangement links TRBV28 to TRBJ2-1; tentatively, D is TRBD1 or TRBD2 (5 bases each). Trimming stripped 6 bases from V and 2 bases from J, with 11 bases between. The germline gives CDR1 MDHEN, CDR2 SYDVKM. The CDR3 totals 14 residues.

The chain links TRBV11-2 to TRBJ1-1, with TRBD1 identical over 7 bases. V lost 2 bases and J lost 4; bases outside the gene matches: 4. CDR3 length: 14 residues. Per the germline V gene, CDR1 is SGHAT and CDR2 is FQNNGV. Here the CDR3 reads CASSLTRQGTEAFF. As DNA, the CDR3 is TGTGCCAGCAGCTTAACCAGACAGGGCACTGAAGCTTTCTTT.

The chain has TRBV10-3 and TRBJ2-1; 13 bases align to TRBD2. The CDR3 covers 15 residues. V gave up 4 bases and J gave up 7 bases; unmatched junction bases: 4. Germline V gives CDR1 ENHRY, CDR2 SYGVKD. The CDR3 DNA follows: TGTGCCATCAGTGGTACTAGCGGGAGGGTGAATGAGCAGTTCTTC. Its protein product is CAISGTSGRVNEQFF.

The rearrangement joins TRBV28 to TRBJ2-7; no reliable D call. This CDR3 region has 17 residues. Trimming cost V 7 bases and J 0 bases, with 22 bases left between them. Germline V gene lookup returns CDR1 MDHEN and CDR2 SYDVKM. CDR3 in DNA: TGTGCCAGCACCCCCAGGAGACCATCGAGCTCCTCCTACGAGCAGTACTTC. This gives the protein CASTPRRPSSSSYEQYF. The full variable domain, completed using reference TRBV28 and TRBJ2-7, is DVKVTQSSRYLVKRTGEKVFLECVQDMDHENMFWYRQDPGLGLRLIYFSYDVKMKEKGDIPEGYSVSREKKERFSLILESASTNQTSMYLCASTPRRPSSSSYEQYFGPGTRLTVT.

The chain combines TRBV29-1 with TRBJ2-1, with TRBD2 as a possible D gene (6 bases). The CDR3 is 18 residues long. Trimming took 4 bases from V and 0 from J, leaving 22 bases between them. Germline loops: CDR1 SQVTM, CDR2 ANQGSEA. CDR3 region: CSVGTRGITLSSYNEQFF. CDR3 DNA sequence: TGCAGCGTTGGGACTCGCGGGATAACCCTAAGCTCCTACAATGAGCAGTTCTTC.